This passage covers 20 T cell receptor beta chains from one sample sequenced in a study of T cell repertoires in cytomegalovirus infection (dated by TCRdb to the late 2010s). Sequencing used an Illumina HiSeq 1500. TCRdb reprocessed the public reads (quality trimming at Q25 with fastp, clone calling with MiXCR) and kept in-frame beta chains. CDR3 protein duplicates are merged, each entry listing the most common genes and DNA. The sample table records roughly 180,000 distinct CDR3 sequences; about a sixth of these occur just once. The ten largest clonotypes hold around 25% of the sample. Specimen: CD8+ T cells from PBMCs. These TCRs come from a human donor in good health (CMV status not recorded). Some clones in this sample may be carry-over from other donors' samples.

The CDR3 loop reads CASSPSDSHEAFF. The CDR3 nucleotides read TGTGCCAGCAGCCCTTCGGACAGTCATGAAGCTTTCTTT. The V and J genes are TRBV9 and TRBJ1-1, with D possibly being TRBD1 (6 bases). The CDR3 extends over 13 amino acids. V dropped 4 bases and J dropped 7 bases, with 14 bases sitting between them. Germline CDR1 SGDLS, CDR2 YYNGEE.

The chain is built from TRBV6-2 or TRBV6-3 and TRBJ1-2; 7 nucleotides line up with TRBD1. The CDR3 covers 14 residues. Germline-derived CDR1 and CDR2 are MNHEY and SVGEGT. The V segment lost 5 bases and the J segment 13 bases; nucleotides outside the gene matches: 16. CDR3 sequence (DNA): TGTGCCAGCAGTCCGGAGTTTGAACGACAGGGCATCACCTTC. This gives the protein CASSPEFERQGITF.

This clonotype was seen only a few times. The genes are TRBV29-1 and TRBJ2-2; D ambiguous. The germline V gene has CDR1 SQVTM and CDR2 ANQGSEA. V dropped 4 bases and J dropped 3 bases, with 6 bases sitting between them. There are 12 residues in the CDR3. CDR3 bases: TGCAGCGTTGGGGAAGACACCGGGGAGCTGTTTTTT. Its protein product is CSVGEDTGELFF.

This chain joins TRBV29-1 and TRBJ2-7; the D gene could be TRBD1 or TRBD2 (5 bases each). V dropped 3 bases and J dropped 3 bases, with 18 bases sitting between them. This CDR3 has 15 residues. Per germline, CDR1 SQVTM and CDR2 ANQGSEA. DNA for the CDR3: TGCAGCGTTGAGGCTGGGGGTCCACTCGGCTACGAGCAGTACTTC. This gives the protein CSVEAGGPLGYEQYF.

This chain links TRBV7-2 with TRBJ2-7; D might be TRBD1 (5 bases). Germline CDR1 and CDR2: SGHTA and FQGNSA. Trimming left V 1 base short and J 8 bases short, with 12 bases between. The CDR3 runs 13 residues. In nucleotides, the CDR3 is TGTGCCAGCAGCTTAGGCAGGACAACAAAGCAGTACTTC. This gives the protein CASSLGRTTKQYF.

The chain links TRBV7-2 to TRBJ2-5; D is perhaps TRBD2 (7 bases). Trimming took off 2 bases at V and 7 bases at J, with 17 bases between the two ends. The CDR3 consists of 15 residues. The germline V gene has CDR1 SGHTA and CDR2 FQGNSA. CDR3 DNA: TGTGCCAGCAGCTTATTCCAGCAGGGGAGGGCGACCCAGTACTTC. Translated: CASSLFQQGRATQYF.

This clonotype was found a few times. This sequence joins TRBV6-2 or TRBV6-3 and TRBJ1-1; a weak D match, TRBD1 (5 bases). The CDR3 is made up of 15 amino acids. Trimming stripped 7 bases from V and 1 base from J, with 16 bases between. The germline CDR1 and CDR2 sequences are MNHEY and SVGEGT. As DNA, the CDR3 is TGTGCCAGCATGCCGGGGCCTCGTGGGAACACTGAAGCTTTCTTT. Amino acid sequence: CASMPGPRGNTEAFF.

This clonotype was observed once. V is TRBV28 and J is TRBJ1-5; possible D gene TRBD1, 5 bases. Trimming removed 7 bases at V and 5 bases at J, with 18 bases between. The CDR3 runs 15 residues. Germline values: CDR1 MDHEN, CDR2 SYDVKM. The CDR3 DNA reads TGTGCCAGCACCCTAGGGGCTGGATTGGATCAGCCCCAGCATTTT. Residues: CASTLGAGLDQPQHF.

The chain is built from TRBV6-2 or TRBV6-3 and TRBJ2-1, with D unresolved. V dropped 6 bases and J dropped 9 bases, with 9 bases sitting between them. This CDR3 has 11 amino acids. In germline, CDR1 is MNHEY, CDR2 SVGEGT. Written as DNA, the CDR3 is TGTGCCAGCAGCAATATTAGTGAGCAGTTCTTC. It yields the protein CASSNISEQFF.

This clonotype showed up just a few times. The rearrangement joins TRBV24-1 to TRBJ1-5; TRBD1 is a possible D gene (6 bases). This CDR3 has 18 amino acids. With 3 bases removed from V and 1 base from J, the gap between germline ends came to 18 bases. CDR1 and CDR2 (germline): KGHDR, SFDVKD. This chain's CDR3 is CATSDHPGVGVSNQPQHF. CDR3 DNA: TGTGCCACCAGTGATCATCCAGGGGTAGGGGTAAGCAATCAGCCCCAGCATTTT.

The CDR3 DNA reads TGTGCCAGCAGCAAAATCATAGCGGGAGGCACAGATACGCAGTATTTT. This gives the protein CASSKIIAGGTDTQYF. J is TRBJ2-3 and V is TRBV7-2; 9 bases agree with TRBD2. Germline V CDR1 and CDR2: SGHTA, FQGNSA. Unmatched junction bases numbered 7, after V lost 5 bases and J lost 1 base. There are 16 residues in the CDR3.

In this sample, this clonotype turned up a few times. The V gene is TRBV6-4, the J gene TRBJ2-3; D is possibly TRBD1 (5 bases). V lost 4 bases and J 3 bases, leaving 11 bases between the germline ends. This CDR3 contains 14 residues. The germline CDR1 and CDR2 sequences are MRHNA and SNTAGT. The DNA for the CDR3 is TGTGCCAGCAGTGGACAGAAGGATACAGATACGCAGTATTTT. Protein sequence: CASSGQKDTDTQYF.

The gene calls are TRBV12-3 or TRBV12-4 and TRBJ2-5; 8 nucleotides align to TRBD2. V dropped 6 bases and J dropped 4; count of bases not matched to a gene: 7. The CDR3 loop spans 14 amino acids. CDR3 sequence: CASSSPGGGETQYF. In DNA, the CDR3 is TGTGCCAGCAGCTCCCCGGGGGGGGGAGAGACCCAGTACTTC.

This clonotype turned up a few times. This chain uses TRBV12-3 or TRBV12-4 with TRBJ2-3; TRBD2 matches 9 bases. CDR3 length equals 15 residues. Unmatched junction bases numbered 6, after V lost 6 bases and J lost 2 bases. The CDR3 region has the DNA TGTGCCAGCAGGGCTAGCGGGGCGGACACAGATACGCAGTATTTT. Protein: CASRASGADTDTQYF.

The chain carries TRBV20-1 and TRBJ2-1; no clear D. Germline values: CDR1 DFQATT, CDR2 SNEGSKA (reference sequence). Trimming took off 3 bases at V and 7 bases at J, with 13 bases between the two ends. The CDR3 totals 13 residues. The CDR3 region is CSASVADWNEQFF. CDR3 nucleotide sequence: TGCAGTGCTAGTGTCGCAGATTGGAATGAGCAGTTCTTC.

The V and J genes are TRBV19 and TRBJ2-2; D gene ambiguous. V dropped 7 bases and J dropped 2 bases, with 14 bases sitting between them. The CDR3 length is 15 residues. Germline V gene lookup returns CDR1 LNHDA and CDR2 SQIVND (reference sequence). CDR3 coding DNA: TGTGCCAGTATAGACCGCGGATCAAACACCGGGGAGCTGTTTTTT. Translated: CASIDRGSNTGELFF.

This chain links TRBV7-9 with TRBJ2-7; D may be TRBD1 (6 bases). V was clipped by 5 bases and J by 4 bases, with 18 bases between them. Germline CDR1 is SEHNR and CDR2 is FQNEAQ (reference sequence). The CDR3 has 15 residues. CDR3 protein: CASSQRQGTQYEQYF. Here the CDR3 DNA reads TGTGCCAGCAGCCAACGTCAGGGGACGCAATACGAGCAGTACTTC.

In its sample, this clonotype was seen a few times. The chain employs TRBV7-8 and TRBJ2-7; no reliable D call. Germline CDR1 and CDR2: SGHVS and FQNEAQ. This CDR3 region has 13 residues. V was pared by 0 bases and J by 5 bases, with 8 bases between. The CDR3, as DNA: TGTGCCAGCAGCTTAGCTAGTTGGAACGAGCAGTACTTC. This gives the protein CASSLASWNEQYF. The full variable domain, completed using reference TRBV7-8 and TRBJ2-7, is GAGVSQSPRYKVAKRGQDVALRCDPISGHVSLFWYQQALGQGPEFLTYFQNEAQLDKSGLPSDRFFAERPEGSVSTLKIQRTQQEDSAVYLCASSLASWNEQYFGPGTRLTVT.

The chain employs TRBV12-3 or TRBV12-4 and TRBJ2-7; perhaps TRBD1 as D (6 bases). The CDR3 contains 15 residues. Trimming pared 4 bases from V and 5 bases from J, leaving 18 bases between. DNA of the CDR3: TGTGCCAGCAGTTCCCCCCCCGCAGGGGTCCACGAGCAGTACTTC. It translates to CASSSPPAGVHEQYF.

There are a few counts of this clonotype. The chain recombines TRBV27 with TRBJ1-6; D is ambiguous. Germline CDR1 is MNHEY and CDR2 is SMNVEV (reference sequence). V dropped 6 bases and J dropped 10 bases, with 13 bases sitting between them. CDR3 length: 13 residues. The CDR3 protein is CASSPTPRSPLHF. DNA of the CDR3: TGTGCCAGCAGCCCTACCCCTAGGTCACCCCTCCACTTT.